This TCR beta chain was recovered during a study of technical replicates of blood from a few donors. The repertoire was sequenced with immunoSEQ multiplex PCR; TCRdb's copy has only in-frame clones and lacks some. Altogether tens of thousands of clones are present, over 85% being singletons, with the ten largest covering 4.2%. This clone was seen just once. Unmatched junction bases numbered 7, after V lost 3 bases and J lost 1 base. The length of the CDR3 is 16 residues. CDR1 and CDR2 from the germline V gene are LNHDA and SQIVND (reference sequence). The rearrangement uses TRBV19 and TRBJ2-7, with 9 nucleotides matching TRBD1. The source material was PBMCs. This clonotype was obtained from a human donor in good health. Some clones in this sample may be carry-over from other donors' samples. CDR3 region: CASSIGGTGRSYEQYF. In DNA form, the CDR3 reads TGTGCCAGTAGTATTGGAGGGACAGGGAGGTCCTACGAGCAGTACTTC.